What follows are 3 T cell receptor beta chains derived from one specimen sequenced in a study of blood T cells in healthy people across ages. Then a second PCR, running roughly 7 to 12 cycles, was carried out with a sample-barcoded 5' primer and a J-beta primer mix. TCRdb processed the 5' RACE reads anew with MiXCR; each CDR3 protein has one entry. Among some 900,000 distinct CDR3 sequences listed, about 48% were seen once. The sample consisted of blood. Receptors were obtained from a man younger than 40 in good health.

This clonotype was counted between two and nine times. The CDR3 protein is CASSLEQGTTYEQYF. For the CDR3, the DNA is TGTGCCAGCAGCTTAGAACAGGGGACCACCTACGAGCAGTACTTC. The V and J genes are TRBV11-3 and TRBJ2-7; TRBD1 agrees at 7 bases. This CDR3 has 15 residues. Trimming removed 0 bases from V and 2 bases from J; junction bases left unmatched: 4. Looked up from germline, CDR1 is SGHNT and CDR2 is YENEEA. Variable domain in full (rest from reference TRBV11-3 and TRBJ2-7): EAGVVQSPRYKIIEKKQPVAFWCNPISGHNTLYWYLQNLGQGPELLIRYENEEAVDDSQLPKDRFSAERLKGVDSTLKIQPAELGDSAVYLCASSLEQGTTYEQYFGPGTRLTVT.

This clonotype was seen a few times. This chain links TRBV2 with TRBJ2-2; possibly TRBD1 or TRBD2 for D (5 bases each). The CDR3 loop spans 15 amino acids. Trimming shortened V by 6 bases and J by 5 bases, and 16 bases separated the two germline ends. The V gene's germline CDR1 is SNHLY and CDR2 FYNNEI. The DNA of the CDR3 is TGTGCCAGCAGAGGGACCCGGATTAGGACCGGGGAGCTGTTTTTT. Residues: CASRGTRIRTGELFF.

This clonotype was found a few times. The chain has TRBV6-2 or TRBV6-3 and TRBJ2-3; perhaps TRBD1 as D (5 bases). Looked up from germline, CDR1 is MNHEY and CDR2 is SVGEGT. Trimming pared 1 base from V and 2 bases from J, leaving 10 bases between. The CDR3 has 15 amino acids. CDR3 DNA sequence: TGTGCCAGCAGTTACTGGGGCACTTACACAGATACGCAGTATTTT. Amino acids: CASSYWGTYTDTQYF.